This T cell receptor beta chain was obtained from a study of neurological immune-mediated disorders. Study results and caveats: Expansion of TCR clones was greatest in HTLV-1-associated myelopathy and smallest in multiple sclerosis, where it fell below that of healthy controls.

The output of every sequencing run, over 170 million TCR-beta sequences, came from 15-18 subjects. In TCRdb, the 5' RACE reads were re-called with MiXCR into one record per CDR3 protein. Of tens of thousands of distinct CDR3 sequences listed, about 13% are singletons. Many counts were recorded for this clonotype. The antigen is unknown. Documented time point: longitudinal time-point 1 (baseline). Germline lookup yields CDR1 DFQATT and CDR2 SNEGSKA (reference sequence). V was trimmed by 2 bases and J by 7 bases, leaving 17 bases between them. The CDR3 runs 14 residues. The sequenced sample was PBMCs. The clonotype was recovered from a female donor with HTLV-1-associated myelopathy (HAM/TSP). The gene calls are TRBV20-1 and TRBJ1-2, with a tentative D call TRBD1 (6 bases). The CDR3 spells CSARNRVRVGGYTF. The CDR3 DNA reads as TGCAGTGCTAGAAACAGGGTCCGAGTCGGTGGCTACACCTTC.